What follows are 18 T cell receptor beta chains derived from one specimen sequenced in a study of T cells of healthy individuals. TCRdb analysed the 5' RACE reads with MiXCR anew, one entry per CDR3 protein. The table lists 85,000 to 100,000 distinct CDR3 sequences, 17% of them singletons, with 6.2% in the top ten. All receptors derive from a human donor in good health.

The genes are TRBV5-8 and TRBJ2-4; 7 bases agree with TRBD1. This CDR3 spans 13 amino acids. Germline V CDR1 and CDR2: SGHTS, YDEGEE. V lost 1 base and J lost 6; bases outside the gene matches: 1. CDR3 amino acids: CASSLNRGNIQYF. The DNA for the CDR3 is TGTGCCAGCAGCTTGAACAGGGGAAACATTCAGTACTTC.

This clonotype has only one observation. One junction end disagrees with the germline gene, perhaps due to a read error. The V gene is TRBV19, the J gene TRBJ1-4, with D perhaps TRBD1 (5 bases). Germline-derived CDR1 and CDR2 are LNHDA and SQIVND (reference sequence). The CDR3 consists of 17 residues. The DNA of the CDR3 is TGTGCCAGAAGTACGCGAACCCCGGGGGTCGCCCGCGAAAAACTGTTTTTT. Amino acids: CARSTRTPGVAREKLFF. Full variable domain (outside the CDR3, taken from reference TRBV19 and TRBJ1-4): DGGITQSPKYLFRKEGQNVTLSCEQNLNHDAMYWYRQDPGQGLRLIYYSQIVNDFQKGDIAEGYSVSREKKESFPLTVTSAQKNPTAFYLCARSTRTPGVAREKLFFGSGTQLSVL.

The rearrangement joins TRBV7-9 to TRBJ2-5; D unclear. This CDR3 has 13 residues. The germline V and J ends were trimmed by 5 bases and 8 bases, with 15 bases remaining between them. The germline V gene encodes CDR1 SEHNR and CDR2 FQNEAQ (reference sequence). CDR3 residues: CASSPSELPTQYF. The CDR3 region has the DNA TGTGCCAGCAGCCCCTCCGAGCTCCCAACCCAGTACTTC.

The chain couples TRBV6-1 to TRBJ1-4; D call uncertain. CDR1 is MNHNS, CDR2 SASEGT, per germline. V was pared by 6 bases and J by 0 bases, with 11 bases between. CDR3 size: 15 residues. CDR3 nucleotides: TGTGCCAGCAGCCCAGGCACCTCAACTAATGAAAAACTGTTTTTT. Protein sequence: CASSPGTSTNEKLFF.

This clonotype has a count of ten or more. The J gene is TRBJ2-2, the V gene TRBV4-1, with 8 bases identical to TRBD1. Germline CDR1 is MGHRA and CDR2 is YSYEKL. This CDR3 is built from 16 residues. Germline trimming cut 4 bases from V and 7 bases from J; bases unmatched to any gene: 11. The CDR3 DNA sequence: TGCGCCAGCAGCCCAGGACAGGGTTACGGTGGCGGGGAGCTGTTTTTT. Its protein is CASSPGQGYGGGELFF.

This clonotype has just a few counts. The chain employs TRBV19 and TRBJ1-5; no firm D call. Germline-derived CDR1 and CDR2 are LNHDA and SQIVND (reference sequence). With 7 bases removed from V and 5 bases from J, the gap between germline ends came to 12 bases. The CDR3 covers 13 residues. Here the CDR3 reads CASKQSRHQPQHF. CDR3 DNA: TGTGCCAGTAAACAATCTCGCCATCAGCCCCAGCATTTT.

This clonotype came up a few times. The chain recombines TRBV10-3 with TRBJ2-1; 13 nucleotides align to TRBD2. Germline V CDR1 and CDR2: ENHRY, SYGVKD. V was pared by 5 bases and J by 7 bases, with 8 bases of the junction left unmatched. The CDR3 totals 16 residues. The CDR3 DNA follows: TGTGCCATCAGTCCAAGGACTAGCGGGGGTCTTAATGAGCAGTTCTTC. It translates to CAISPRTSGGLNEQFF.

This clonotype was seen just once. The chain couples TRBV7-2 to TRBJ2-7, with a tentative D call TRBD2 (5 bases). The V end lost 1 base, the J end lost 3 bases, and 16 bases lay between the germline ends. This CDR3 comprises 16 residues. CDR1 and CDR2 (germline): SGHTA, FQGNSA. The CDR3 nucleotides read TGTGCCAGCAGCTTAGACCAGGCAAGGGCGGGCTACGAGCAGTACTTC. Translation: CASSLDQARAGYEQYF.

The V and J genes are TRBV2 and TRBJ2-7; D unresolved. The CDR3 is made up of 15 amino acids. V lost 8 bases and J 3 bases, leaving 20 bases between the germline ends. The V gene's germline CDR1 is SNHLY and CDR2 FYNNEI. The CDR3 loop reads CASCRGSTARYEQYF. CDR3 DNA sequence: TGTGCCAGCTGCCGTGGGTCGACGGCACGCTACGAGCAGTACTTC.

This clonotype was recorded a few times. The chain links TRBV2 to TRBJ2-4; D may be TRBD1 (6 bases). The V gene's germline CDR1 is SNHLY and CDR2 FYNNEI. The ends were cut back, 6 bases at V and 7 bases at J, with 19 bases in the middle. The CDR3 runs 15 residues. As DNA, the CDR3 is TGTGCCAGCAGGTCGTCGCAAGGGGGTAGGAACATTCAGTACTTC. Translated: CASRSSQGGRNIQYF.

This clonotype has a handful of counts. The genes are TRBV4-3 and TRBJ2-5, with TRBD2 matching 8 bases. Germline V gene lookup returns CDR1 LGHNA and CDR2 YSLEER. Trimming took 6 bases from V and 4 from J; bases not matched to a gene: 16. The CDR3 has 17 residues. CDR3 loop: CASSLRAGRAGLETQYF. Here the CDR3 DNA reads TGCGCCAGCAGTCTACGTGCCGGGAGGGCCGGGTTAGAGACCCAGTACTTC.

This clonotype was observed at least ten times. CDR3 region: CASSPDPTNTGELFF. CDR3 DNA: TGTGCCAGCAGTCCGGACCCAACGAACACCGGGGAGCTGTTTTTT. The chain is built from TRBV7-2 and TRBJ2-2; D not resolved. Trimming cost V 6 bases and J 0 bases, with 11 bases left between them. CDR1 SGHTA and CDR2 FQGNSA come from the germline V gene. The CDR3 contains 15 residues.

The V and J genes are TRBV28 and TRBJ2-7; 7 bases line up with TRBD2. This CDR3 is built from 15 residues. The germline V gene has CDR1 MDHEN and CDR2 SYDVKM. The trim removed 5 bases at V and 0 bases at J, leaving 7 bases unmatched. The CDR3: CASSPISGTSYEQYF. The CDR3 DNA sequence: TGTGCCAGCAGTCCAATAAGCGGGACCTCCTACGAGCAGTACTTC.

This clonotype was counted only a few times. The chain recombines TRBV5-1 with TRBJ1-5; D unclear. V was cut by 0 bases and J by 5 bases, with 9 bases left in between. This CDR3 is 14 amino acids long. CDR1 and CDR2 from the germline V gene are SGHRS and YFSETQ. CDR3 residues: CASSLDWQDQPQHF. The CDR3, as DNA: TGCGCCAGCAGCTTGGATTGGCAGGATCAGCCCCAGCATTTT. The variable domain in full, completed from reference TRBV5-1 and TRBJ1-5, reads KAGVTQTPRYLIKTRGQQVTLSCSPISGHRSVSWYQQTPGQGLQFLFEYFSETQRNKGNFPGRFSGRQFSNSRSEMNVSTLELGDSALYLCASSLDWQDQPQHFGDGTRLSIL.

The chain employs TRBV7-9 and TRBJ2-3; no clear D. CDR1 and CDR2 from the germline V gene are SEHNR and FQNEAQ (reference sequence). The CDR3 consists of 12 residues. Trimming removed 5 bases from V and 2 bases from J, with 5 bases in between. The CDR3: CASSRVTDTQYF. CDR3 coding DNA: TGTGCCAGCAGCCGGGTCACAGATACGCAGTATTTT.

CDR3 coding DNA: TGTGCCAGCAGCCGCGGGTTGGGACAGGCTGGAAACACCATATATTTT. Its protein is CASSRGLGQAGNTIYF. The rearrangement links TRBV7-8 to TRBJ1-3; TRBD1 agrees at 8 bases. V was pared by 5 bases and J by 2 bases, with 8 bases of the junction left unmatched. The CDR3 consists of 16 residues. The germline V gene encodes CDR1 SGHVS and CDR2 FQNEAQ.

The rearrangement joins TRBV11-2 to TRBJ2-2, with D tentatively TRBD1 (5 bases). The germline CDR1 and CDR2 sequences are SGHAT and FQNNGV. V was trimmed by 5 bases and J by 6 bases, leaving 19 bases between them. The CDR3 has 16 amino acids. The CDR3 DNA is TGTGCCAGCAGCAAAAGTTTGGGTCTAGGGGCCGGGGAGCTGTTTTTT. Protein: CASSKSLGLGAGELFF.

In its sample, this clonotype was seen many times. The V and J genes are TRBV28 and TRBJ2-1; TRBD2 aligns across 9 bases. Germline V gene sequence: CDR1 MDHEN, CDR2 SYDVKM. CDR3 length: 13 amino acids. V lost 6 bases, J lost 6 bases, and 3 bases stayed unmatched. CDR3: CASRPGLANEQFF. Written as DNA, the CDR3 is TGTGCCAGCAGACCGGGACTAGCCAATGAGCAGTTCTTC.